This T cell receptor beta chain was recovered during a study of blood T cell repertoires in COVID-19. Overall study: PBMCs, B-cell-depleted T cells, or T cells provided the cDNA or gDNA that made up the material.

The V gene's germline CDR1 is WSHSY and CDR2 SAAADI. CDR3 length: 13 residues. The V end lost 6 bases, the J end lost 8 bases, and 13 bases lay between the germline ends. Study processing details: How many nucleated cells were present was estimated from reference gene primer amplification. Clones were read by immunoSEQ multiplex PCR, and TCRdb kept only the in-frame ones, dropping some. V and J calls plus clone size are reproduced from that table; the DNA served to infer D and trimming. The sample has tens of thousands of clones, approximately 86% seen once; the top ten hold 6% to 8%. The sequence was obtained from an older man with acute or convalescent COVID-19. This chain links TRBV10-2 with TRBJ1-4, with D possibly matching TRBD1 (6 bases). Sequenced input: peripheral blood. The CDR3 DNA sequence: TGCGCCAGCAGGAAGGGGGATAGAGAAAAACTGTTTTTT. It yields the protein CASRKGDREKLFF.